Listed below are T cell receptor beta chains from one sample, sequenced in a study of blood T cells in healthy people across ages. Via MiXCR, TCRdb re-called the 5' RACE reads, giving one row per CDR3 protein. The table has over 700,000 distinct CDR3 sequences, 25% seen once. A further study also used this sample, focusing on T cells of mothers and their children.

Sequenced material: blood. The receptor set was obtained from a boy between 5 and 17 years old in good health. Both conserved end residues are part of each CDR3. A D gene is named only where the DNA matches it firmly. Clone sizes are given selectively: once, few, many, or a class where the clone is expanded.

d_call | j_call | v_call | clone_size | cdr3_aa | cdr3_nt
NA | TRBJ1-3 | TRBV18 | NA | CASSPQDIGNTIYF | TGTGCCAGCTCACCCCAGGATATAGGAAACACCATATATTTT
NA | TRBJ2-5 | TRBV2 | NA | CASIGPTETQYF | TGTGCCAGCATAGGGCCGACGGAGACCCAGTACTTC
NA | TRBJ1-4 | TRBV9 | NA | CASSVGDRTEKLFF | TGTGCCAGCAGCGTAGGAGATAGGACCGAAAAACTGTTTTTT
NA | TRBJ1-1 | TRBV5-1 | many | CASSLGRGAEAFF | TGTGCCAGCAGCTTGGGCAGGGGCGCCGAGGCTTTCTTT
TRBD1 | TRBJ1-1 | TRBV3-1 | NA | CASSPRQGLTEAFF | TGTGCCAGCAGCCCCAGACAGGGATTGACTGAAGCTTTCTTT
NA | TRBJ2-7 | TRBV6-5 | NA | CASSYSLTHEQYF | TGTGCCAGCAGTTACTCCTTAACCCACGAGCAGTACTTC
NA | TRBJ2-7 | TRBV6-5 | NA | CTSSYSFSEGYEQYF | TGTACCAGCAGTTACTCATTCTCCGAGGGCTACGAGCAGTACTTC
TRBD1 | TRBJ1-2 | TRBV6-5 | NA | CASRIQGAGYGYTF | TGTGCCAGCAGGATTCAGGGGGCGGGCTATGGCTACACCTTC
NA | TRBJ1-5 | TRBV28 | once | CASSLTGLGNQPQHF | TGTGCCAGCAGTTTGACAGGCTTAGGCAATCAGCCCCAGCATTTT
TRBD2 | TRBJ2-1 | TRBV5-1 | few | CASSSPTSGSFDEQFF | TGCGCCAGCAGCTCCCCTACTAGCGGGAGTTTCGATGAGCAGTTCTTC
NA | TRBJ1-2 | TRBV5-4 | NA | CASSSTVLRAGIYTF | TGTGCCAGCAGCTCCACCGTTTTGAGGGCGGGAATCTACACCTTC
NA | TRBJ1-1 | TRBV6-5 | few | CASSYSSPNTEAFF | TGTGCCAGCAGTTACTCGAGCCCGAACACTGAAGCTTTCTTT
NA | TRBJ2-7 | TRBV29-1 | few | CSVVPRGINEQYF | TGCAGCGTTGTTCCCAGGGGAATTAACGAGCAGTACTTC
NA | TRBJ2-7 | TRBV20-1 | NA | CSALRSYEQYF | TGCAGTGCTCTGCGATCCTACGAGCAGTACTTC
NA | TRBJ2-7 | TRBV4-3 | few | CASSQDYGAEQYF | TGCGCCAGCAGCCAAGATTACGGGGCCGAGCAGTACTTC
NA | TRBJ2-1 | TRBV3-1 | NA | CASSQMPAGLSYNEQFF | TGTGCCAGCAGCCAAATGCCAGCGGGCCTCTCCTACAATGAGCAGTTCTTC
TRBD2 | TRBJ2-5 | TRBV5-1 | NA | CASGGLPLPETQYF | TGCGCCTCGGGAGGCCTACCCTTACCAGAGACCCAGTACTTC
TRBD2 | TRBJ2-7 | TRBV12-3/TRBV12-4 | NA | CASSLVAGAGEQYF | TGTGCCAGCAGTTTGGTAGCGGGAGCTGGTGAGCAGTACTTC
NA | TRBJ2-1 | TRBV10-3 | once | CAISQAINNEQFF | TGTGCCATCAGTCAGGCAATAAACAATGAGCAGTTCTTC
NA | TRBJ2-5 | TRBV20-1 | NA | CSADYLQETQYF | TGCAGTGCGGACTATTTACAAGAGACCCAGTACTTC
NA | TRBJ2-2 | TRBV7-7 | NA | CASSLTWTENTGELFF | TGTGCTAGCAGCTTAACCTGGACCGAGAACACCGGGGAGCTGTTTTTT
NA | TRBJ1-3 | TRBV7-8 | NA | CASSFDVSGNTIYF | TGTGCCAGCAGCTTCGATGTCTCTGGAAACACCATATATTTT
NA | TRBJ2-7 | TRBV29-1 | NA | CSVGQSPYEQYF | TGCAGCGTTGGACAGAGTCCCTACGAGCAGTACTTC
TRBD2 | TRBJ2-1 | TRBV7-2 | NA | CASSSLGREVNEQFF | TGTGCCAGCAGTTCCCTAGGGCGGGAGGTTAATGAGCAGTTCTTC
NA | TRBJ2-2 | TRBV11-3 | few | CASSLAGSGTGELLF | TGTGCCAGCAGCTTAGCGGGCAGTGGCACCGGGGAGCTGCTTTTT
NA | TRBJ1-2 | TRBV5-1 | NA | CASSLPGTYGYTF | TGCGCCAGCAGCTTGCCCGGGACCTATGGCTACACCTTC
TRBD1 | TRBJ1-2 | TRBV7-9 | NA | CASSTDRGVGYGYTF | TGTGCCAGCAGCACCGACAGGGGTGTAGGCTATGGCTACACCTTC
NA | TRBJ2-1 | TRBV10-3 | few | CAISVNLGVLEQFF | TGTGCCATCAGTGTAAACTTAGGGGTCCTTGAGCAGTTCTTC
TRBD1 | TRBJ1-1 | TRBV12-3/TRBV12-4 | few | CASTLGRDRRSTEAFF | TGTGCCAGCACCTTGGGTAGGGACAGGCGAAGCACTGAAGCTTTCTTT
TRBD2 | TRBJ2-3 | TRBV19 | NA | CASSTRLAGPTDTQYF | TGTGCCAGTAGTACAAGACTAGCGGGGCCCACAGATACGCAGTATTTT
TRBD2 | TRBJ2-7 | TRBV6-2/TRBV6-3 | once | CASSYPGLAGAYEQYF | TGTGCCAGCAGTTACCCCGGGCTAGCGGGGGCCTACGAGCAGTACTTC
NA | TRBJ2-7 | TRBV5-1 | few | CASSTDPGDYEQYF | TGCGCCAGCAGCACGGATCCAGGGGACTACGAGCAGTACTTC
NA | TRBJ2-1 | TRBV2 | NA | CASTPLADLPSYNEQFF | TGTGCCAGCACCCCCTTGGCGGACCTGCCTTCCTACAATGAGCAGTTCTTC
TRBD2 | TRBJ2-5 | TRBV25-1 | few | CASTRLAGTQETQYF | TGTGCCAGCACACGACTAGCGGGGACACAAGAGACCCAGTACTTC
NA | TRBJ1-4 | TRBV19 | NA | CASSMVPKEKLFF | TGTGCCAGTAGTATGGTCCCCAAAGAAAAACTGTTTTTT
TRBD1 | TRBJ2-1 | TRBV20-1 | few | CSARFMGTVGNEQFF | TGCAGTGCTAGATTCATGGGGACAGTCGGCAATGAGCAGTTCTTC
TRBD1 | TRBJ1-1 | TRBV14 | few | CASSQDPGTDMNTEAFF | TGTGCCAGCAGCCAAGACCCAGGGACAGATATGAACACTGAAGCTTTCTTT
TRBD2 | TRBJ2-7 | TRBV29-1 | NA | CSVVRGPASGGNSYEQYF | TGCAGCGTTGTGAGGGGGCCGGCTAGCGGGGGGAACTCCTACGAGCAGTACTTC
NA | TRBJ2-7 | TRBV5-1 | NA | CASSVQPTFEQYF | TGCGCCAGCAGCGTACAACCTACATTCGAGCAGTACTTC
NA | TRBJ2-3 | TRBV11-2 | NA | CASSATPGLFEDTQYF | TGTGCCAGCAGCGCTACCCCGGGACTTTTTGAGGATACGCAGTATTTT
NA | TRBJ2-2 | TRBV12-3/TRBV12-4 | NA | CSSSLDLGKTGEPFF | TGTTCCAGCAGTTTGGATCTGGGGAAGACCGGGGAGCCGTTTTTT
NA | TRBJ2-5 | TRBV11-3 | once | CASSLEDWGRETQYF | TGTGCCAGCAGCTTAGAGGATTGGGGCAGGGAGACCCAGTACTTC
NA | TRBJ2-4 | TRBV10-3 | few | CAISESAGKNIQYF | TGTGCCATCAGTGAGTCGGCGGGGAAAAACATTCAGTACTTC
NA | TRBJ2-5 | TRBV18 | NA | CASTTFSGRPQETQYF | TGTGCCAGCACGACCTTCTCGGGACGGCCACAAGAGACCCAGTACTTC
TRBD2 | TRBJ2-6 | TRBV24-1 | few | CASWSSGVPGANVLTF | TGTGCCAGCTGGTCTAGCGGGGTTCCTGGGGCCAACGTCCTGACTTTC
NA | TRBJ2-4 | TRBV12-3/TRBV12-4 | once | CASSPLGGTKNIIQYF | TGTGCCAGCAGTCCCCTGGGGGGAACCAAAAACATCATTCAGTACTTC
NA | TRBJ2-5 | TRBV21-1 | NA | CASSARQGETQYF | TGTGCCAGCAGCGCCAGACAGGGAGAGACCCAGTACTTC
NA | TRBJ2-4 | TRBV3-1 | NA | CASSQGTGVSIQYF | TGTGCCAGCAGCCAAGGGACCGGGGTGAGCATTCAGTACTTC
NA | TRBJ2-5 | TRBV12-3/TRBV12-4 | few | CASSSLDEETQYF | TGTGCCAGCAGTTCCCTGGACGAAGAGACCCAGTACTTC
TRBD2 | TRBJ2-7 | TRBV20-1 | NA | CSVWASGEQYF | TGCAGTGTATGGGCTAGCGGCGAGCAGTACTTC
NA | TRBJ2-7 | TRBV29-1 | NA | CSVVLGNSYEQYF | TGCAGCGTTGTCCTGGGCAATTCCTACGAGCAGTACTTC
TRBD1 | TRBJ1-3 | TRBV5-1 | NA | CASSEDRGGNTIYF | TGCGCCAGCAGCGAGGACAGGGGGGGAAACACCATATATTTT
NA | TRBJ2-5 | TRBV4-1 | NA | CASSFTENEETQYF | TGCGCCAGCAGCTTCACAGAGAACGAAGAGACCCAGTACTTC
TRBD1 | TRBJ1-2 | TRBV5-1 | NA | CASSLAGDSYGYTF | TGCGCCAGCAGCTTGGCCGGGGACAGCTATGGCTACACCTTC
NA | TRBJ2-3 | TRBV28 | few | CASSSIGTSTDTQYF | TGTGCCAGCAGTTCGATCGGGACTAGCACAGATACGCAGTATTTT